These 9 T cell receptor beta chains were sequenced from one sample in a study of T cell repertoires in ileal Crohn's disease. The sample's time point: neoterminal ileum biopsy at postoperative endoscopy, about 6 months after surgery. Clones were read by immunoSEQ multiplex PCR, and TCRdb kept only the in-frame ones, dropping some. The top ten clones hold roughly 15% of a sample with about 12,000 clones, approximately 81% of them seen once. Input material: ileal tissue. The receptor source for this set is an adult with Crohn's disease.

This chain uses TRBV2 with TRBJ2-4, with TRBD2 matching 12 bases. Germline values: CDR1 SNHLY, CDR2 FYNNEI. V shed 2 bases, J shed 0 bases, and the junction held 11 bases outside the gene matches. The CDR3 has 20 residues. CDR3 sequence: CASSELEGGLAGLAKNIQYF. For the CDR3, the DNA is TGTGCCAGCAGTGAATTGGAGGGAGGACTAGCGGGGCTAGCCAAAAACATTCAGTACTTC.

CDR3 sequence (DNA): TGTGCCTGGAGTGCAGGGGGTATCTATGGCTACACCTTC. Its protein product is CAWSAGGIYGYTF. This chain links TRBV30 with TRBJ1-2, with 7 bases matching TRBD1. The CDR3 is 13 amino acids. V was clipped by 1 base and J by 4 bases; unmatched bases: 3. Germline assignment: CDR1 GTSNPN and CDR2 SVGIG (reference sequence).

This rearrangement joins TRBV5-1 to TRBJ1-1; maybe TRBD1 (5 bases). This CDR3 comprises 13 residues. V gave up 4 bases and J gave up 5 bases, with 12 bases separating them. CDR1 is SGHRS and CDR2 is YFSETQ in the germline V gene. CDR3 DNA: TGCGCCAGCAGCCCGGGGGGATTGACTGAAGCTTTCTTT. As protein: CASSPGGLTEAFF. Full variable domain (remainder filled in from reference TRBV5-1 and TRBJ1-1): KAGVTQTPRYLIKTRGQQVTLSCSPISGHRSVSWYQQTPGQGLQFLFEYFSETQRNKGNFPGRFSGRQFSNSRSEMNVSTLELGDSALYLCASSPGGLTEAFFGQGTRLTVV.

This clone appeared once. The chain combines TRBV2 with TRBJ1-4, with a weak D call TRBD1 (6 bases). Germline V CDR1 and CDR2: SNHLY, FYNNEI. The V end lost 5 bases, the J end lost 4 bases, and 11 bases lay between the germline ends. The CDR3 extends over 14 amino acids. Here the CDR3 reads CASSTQGNNEKLFF. The CDR3 bases are TGTGCCAGCAGTACACAGGGTAATAATGAAAAACTGTTTTTT.

The chain carries TRBV14 and TRBJ2-5; 7 positions match TRBD1. The end of the DNA aligns better with TRBJ2-7, so the J call may be wrong. CDR1 SGHDN and CDR2 FVKESK come from the germline V gene. The CDR3 is 13 amino acids. CDR3 bases: TGTGCCAGCAGCATAACAACAGGGGTCGAGCAGTACTTC. This encodes CASSITTGVEQYF.

The chain uses TRBV18 and TRBJ2-7, with 7 nucleotides matching TRBD1. V trimming: 5 bases; J trimming: 7 bases; junction bases outside the gene matches: 11. The V gene's germline CDR1 is KGHSH and CDR2 LQKENI. The CDR3 sequence is 14 residues long. The CDR3 DNA sequence: TGTGCCAGCTCAGCCTCCGGGACAGCCCAGGAGCAGTACTTC. This encodes CASSASGTAQEQYF.

The V call is TRBV7-2, the J call TRBJ2-3; no clear D. Germline V lookup: CDR1 SGHTA, CDR2 FQGNSA. The CDR3 loop spans 14 amino acids. Trimming shortened V by 8 bases and J by 2 bases, and 14 bases separated the two germline ends. The CDR3 loop is CASVSTFPTDTQYF. The CDR3, as DNA: TGTGCCAGCGTCTCGACTTTTCCCACAGATACGCAGTATTTT.

This clone was observed once. The J gene is TRBJ2-1, the V gene TRBV5-1, with TRBD2 matching over 10 bases. J lost 2 bases, V lost 4 bases, and 9 bases had no gene match. The CDR3 extends over 17 amino acids. The germline V gene has CDR1 SGHRS and CDR2 YFSETQ. This chain's CDR3 is CASSLWGTSETYNEQFF. The CDR3 DNA sequence: TGCGCCAGCAGCCTCTGGGGGACTAGCGAAACCTACAATGAGCAGTTCTTC.

This chain links TRBV10-3 with TRBJ1-5; perhaps TRBD1 as D (6 bases). CDR1 and CDR2 from the germline V gene are ENHRY and SYGVKD. CDR3 length equals 16 residues. Trimming stripped 11 bases from V and 7 bases from J, with 27 bases between. CDR3 nucleotides: TGTGCCTCAAACTCGAGGGGTCCAGGGGAGGGCCAGCCCCAGCATTTT. Encoded protein: CASNSRGPGEGQPQHF.